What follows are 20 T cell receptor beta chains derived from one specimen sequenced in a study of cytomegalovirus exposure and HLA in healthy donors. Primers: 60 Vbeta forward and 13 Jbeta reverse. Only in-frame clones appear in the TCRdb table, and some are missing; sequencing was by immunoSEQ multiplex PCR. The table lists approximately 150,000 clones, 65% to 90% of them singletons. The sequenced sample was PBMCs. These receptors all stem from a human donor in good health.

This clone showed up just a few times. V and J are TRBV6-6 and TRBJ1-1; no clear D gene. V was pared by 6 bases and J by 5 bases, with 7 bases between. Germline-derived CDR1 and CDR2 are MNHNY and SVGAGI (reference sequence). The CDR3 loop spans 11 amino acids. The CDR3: CASRRATEAFF. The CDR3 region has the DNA TGTGCCAGCAGGAGAGCAACTGAAGCTTTCTTT.

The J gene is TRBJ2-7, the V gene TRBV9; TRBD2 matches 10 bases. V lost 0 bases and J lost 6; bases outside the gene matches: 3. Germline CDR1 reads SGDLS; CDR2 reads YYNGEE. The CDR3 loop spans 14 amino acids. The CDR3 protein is CASSVGAGGCEQYF. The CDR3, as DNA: TGTGCCAGCAGCGTAGGAGCGGGGGGGTGCGAGCAGTACTTC.

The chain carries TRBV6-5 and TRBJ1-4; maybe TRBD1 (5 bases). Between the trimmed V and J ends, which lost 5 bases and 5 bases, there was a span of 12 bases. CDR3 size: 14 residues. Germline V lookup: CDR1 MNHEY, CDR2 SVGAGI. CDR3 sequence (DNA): TGTGCCAGCAGTCGGGGACTGGGGAATGAAAAACTGTTTTTT. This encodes CASSRGLGNEKLFF.

The CDR3 reads CASRPSPGTDGSSYNEQFF. The CDR3 coding sequence is TGTGCCAGCAGACCAAGCCCCGGGACTGATGGGAGCTCCTACAATGAGCAGTTCTTC. The chain carries TRBV5-4 and TRBJ2-1, with a weak D call TRBD2 (6 bases). From germline, CDR1 is SGHNT and CDR2 YYREEE (reference sequence). The V end lost 5 bases, the J end lost 0 bases, and 24 bases lay between the germline ends. The CDR3 is made up of 19 amino acids. Variable domain in full (rest from reference TRBV5-4 and TRBJ2-1): ETGVTQSPTHLIKTRGQQVTLRCSSQSGHNTVSWYQQALGQGPQFIFQYYREEENGRGNFPPRFSGLQFPNYSSELNVNALELDDSALYLCASRPSPGTDGSSYNEQFFGPGTRLTVL.

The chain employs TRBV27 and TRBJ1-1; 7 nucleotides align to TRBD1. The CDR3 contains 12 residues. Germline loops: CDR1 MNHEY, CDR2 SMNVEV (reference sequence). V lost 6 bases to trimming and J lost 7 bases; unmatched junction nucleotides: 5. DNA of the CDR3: TGTGCCAGCAGACAGGGGTCCCTTGAAGCTTTCTTT. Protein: CASRQGSLEAFF.

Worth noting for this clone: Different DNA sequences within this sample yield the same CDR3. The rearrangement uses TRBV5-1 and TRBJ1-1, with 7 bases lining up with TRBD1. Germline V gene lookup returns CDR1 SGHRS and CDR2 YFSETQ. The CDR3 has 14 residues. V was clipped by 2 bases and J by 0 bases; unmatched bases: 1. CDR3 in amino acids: CASSLQGMNTEAFF. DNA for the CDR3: TGCGCCAGCAGCTTACAGGGGATGAACACTGAAGCTTTCTTT.

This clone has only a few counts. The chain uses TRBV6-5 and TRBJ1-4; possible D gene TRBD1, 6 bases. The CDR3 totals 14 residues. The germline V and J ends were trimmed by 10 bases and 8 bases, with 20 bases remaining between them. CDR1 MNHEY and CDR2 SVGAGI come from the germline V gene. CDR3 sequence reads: CAIAPGRGNEKLFF. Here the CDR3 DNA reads TGTGCCATCGCCCCGGGCAGGGGTAACGAAAAACTGTTTTTT.

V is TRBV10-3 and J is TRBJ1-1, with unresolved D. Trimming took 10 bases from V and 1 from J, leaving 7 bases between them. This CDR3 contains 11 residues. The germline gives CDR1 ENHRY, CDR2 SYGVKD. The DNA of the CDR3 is TGTGCCAGCCGACAGAACACTGAAGCTTTCTTT. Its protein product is CASRQNTEAFF.

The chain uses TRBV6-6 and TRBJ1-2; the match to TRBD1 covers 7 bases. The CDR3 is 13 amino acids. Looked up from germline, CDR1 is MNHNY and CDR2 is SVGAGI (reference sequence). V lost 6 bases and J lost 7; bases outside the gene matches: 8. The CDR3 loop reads CASRAEGAVGYTF. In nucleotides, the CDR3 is TGTGCCAGCAGGGCCGAGGGGGCGGTTGGCTACACCTTC.

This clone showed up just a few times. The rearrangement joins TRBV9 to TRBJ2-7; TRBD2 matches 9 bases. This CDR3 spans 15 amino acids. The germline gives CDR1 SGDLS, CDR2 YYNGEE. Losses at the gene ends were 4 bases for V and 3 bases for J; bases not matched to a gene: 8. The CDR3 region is CASSRFSGGYYEQYF. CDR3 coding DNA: TGTGCCAGCAGCCGGTTCAGCGGGGGGTACTACGAGCAGTACTTC.

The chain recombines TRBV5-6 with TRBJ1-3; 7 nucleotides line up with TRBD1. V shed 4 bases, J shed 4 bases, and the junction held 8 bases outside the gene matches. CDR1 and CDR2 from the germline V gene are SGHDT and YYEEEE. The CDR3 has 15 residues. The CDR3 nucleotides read TGTGCCAGCAGCCCCGGGACAGAGCTCGGAAACACCATATATTTT. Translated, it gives CASSPGTELGNTIYF.

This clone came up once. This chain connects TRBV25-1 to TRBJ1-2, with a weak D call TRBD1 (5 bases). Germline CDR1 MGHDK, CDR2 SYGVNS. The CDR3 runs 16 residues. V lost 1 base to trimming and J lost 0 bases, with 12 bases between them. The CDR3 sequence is CASSESDRGPNYGYTF. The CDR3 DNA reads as TGTGCCAGCAGTGAATCAGATAGGGGCCCTAACTATGGCTACACCTTC.

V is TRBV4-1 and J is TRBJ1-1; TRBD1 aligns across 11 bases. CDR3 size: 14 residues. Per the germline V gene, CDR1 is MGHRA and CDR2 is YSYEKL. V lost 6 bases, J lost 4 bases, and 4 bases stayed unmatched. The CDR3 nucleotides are TGCGCCAGCAGACGGACAGGGGGCGGCACTGAAGCTTTCTTT. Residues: CASRRTGGGTEAFF.

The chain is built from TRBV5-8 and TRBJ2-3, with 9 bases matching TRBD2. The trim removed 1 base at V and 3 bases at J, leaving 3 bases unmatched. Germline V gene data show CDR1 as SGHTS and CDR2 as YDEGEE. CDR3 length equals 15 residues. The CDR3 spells CASSLRAGGTDTQYF. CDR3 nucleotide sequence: TGTGCCAGCAGCTTGCGGGCGGGGGGGACAGATACGCAGTATTTT.

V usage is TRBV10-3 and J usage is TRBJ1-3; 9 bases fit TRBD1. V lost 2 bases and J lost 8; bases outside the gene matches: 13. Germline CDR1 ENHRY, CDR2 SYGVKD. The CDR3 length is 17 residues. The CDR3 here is CAISESSTGGAWDTIYF. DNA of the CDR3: TGTGCCATCAGTGAGAGCTCTACAGGGGGCGCTTGGGACACCATATATTTT.

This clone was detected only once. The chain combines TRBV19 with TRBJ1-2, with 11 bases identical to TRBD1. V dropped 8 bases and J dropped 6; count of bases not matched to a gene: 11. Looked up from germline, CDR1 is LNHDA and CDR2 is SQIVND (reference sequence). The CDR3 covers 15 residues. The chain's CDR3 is CASERGDRGKNGYTF. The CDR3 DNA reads TGTGCCAGTGAGCGGGGGGACAGGGGGAAAAATGGCTACACCTTC.

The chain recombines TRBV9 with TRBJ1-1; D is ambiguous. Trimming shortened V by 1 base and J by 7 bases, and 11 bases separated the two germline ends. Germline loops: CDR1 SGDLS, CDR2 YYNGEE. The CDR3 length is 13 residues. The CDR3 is CASSVPGGNEAFF. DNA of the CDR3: TGTGCCAGCAGCGTACCGGGAGGAAATGAAGCTTTCTTT.

CDR3: CATLQRGYSYEQYF. As DNA, the CDR3 is TGCGCCACCCTCCAGCGGGGCTACTCCTACGAGCAGTACTTC. The chain uses TRBV5-1 and TRBJ2-5; 7 bases match TRBD2. The J call is doubtful: the DNA matches TRBJ2-7 better. The CDR3 length is 14 residues. Germline CDR1 is SGHRS and CDR2 is YFSETQ.

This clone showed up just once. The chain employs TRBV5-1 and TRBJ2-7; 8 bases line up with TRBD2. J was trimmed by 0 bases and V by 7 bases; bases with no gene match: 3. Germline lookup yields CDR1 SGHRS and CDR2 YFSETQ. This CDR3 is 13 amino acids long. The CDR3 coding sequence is TGCGCCAGCGGGCTAGCGGGCTCCTACGAGCAGTACTTC. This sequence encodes CASGLAGSYEQYF.

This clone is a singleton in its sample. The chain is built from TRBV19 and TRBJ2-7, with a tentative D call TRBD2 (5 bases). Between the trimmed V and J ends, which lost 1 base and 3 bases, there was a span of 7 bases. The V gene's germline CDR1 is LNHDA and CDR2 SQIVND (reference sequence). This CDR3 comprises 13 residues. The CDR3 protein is CASSIAEDYEQYF. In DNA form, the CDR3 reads TGTGCCAGTAGTATAGCGGAGGACTACGAGCAGTACTTC. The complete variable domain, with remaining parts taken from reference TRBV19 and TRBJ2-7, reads DGGITQSPKYLFRKEGQNVTLSCEQNLNHDAMYWYRQDPGQGLRLIYYSQIVNDFQKGDIAEGYSVSREKKESFPLTVTSAQKNPTAFYLCASSIAEDYEQYFGPGTRLTVT.